This T cell receptor beta chain originates from a study of T cells in women clearing cervical HPV infection. In the study overall: Case blood drawn at lesion detection; control blood after infection cleared.

Study conclusions and caveats: Cases carried less TRBV6-7 than controls: roughly 0.11% versus 0.16%.

As for this clone: Its antigen is not identified. The read gets to within 3 residues of the CDR3 end, and the germline J gene fills in the rest.

Germline V gene data show CDR1 as MNHNS and CDR2 as SASEGT. This CDR3 is built from 16 residues. All participants had a single incident cervical HPV16 infection, and prevalent HPV16 infections were excluded. TCRdb's table, derived via immunoSEQ multiplex PCR, lists solely in-frame clones and lacks some. The sample has about 33,000 clones. The TCR sequence derives from a woman aged 18 to 75 with a cervical HPV16 infection that either progressed to CIN3+ or cleared (not recorded which). Material: blood buffy coat. This chain uses TRBV6-1 with TRBJ2-3; weak D call: TRBD2 (5 bases). The CDR3: CASSELPRGSQEAQYF. The sequenced CDR3 bases are TGTGCCAGCAGTGAACTCCCTCGTGGGTCTCAGGAGGCG.